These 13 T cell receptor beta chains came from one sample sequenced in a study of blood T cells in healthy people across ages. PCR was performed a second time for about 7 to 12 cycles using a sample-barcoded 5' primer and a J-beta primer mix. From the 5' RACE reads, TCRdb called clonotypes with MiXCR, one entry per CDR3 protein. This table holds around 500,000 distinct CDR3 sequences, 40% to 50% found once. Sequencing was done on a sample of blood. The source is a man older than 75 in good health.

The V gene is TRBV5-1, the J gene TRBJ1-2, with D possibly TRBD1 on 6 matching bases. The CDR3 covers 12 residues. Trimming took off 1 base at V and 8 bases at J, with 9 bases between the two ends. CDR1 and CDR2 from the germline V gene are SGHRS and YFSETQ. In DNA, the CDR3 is TGCGCCAGCAGCTTGACGACAGGCGGCTACACCTTC. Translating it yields CASSLTTGGYTF.

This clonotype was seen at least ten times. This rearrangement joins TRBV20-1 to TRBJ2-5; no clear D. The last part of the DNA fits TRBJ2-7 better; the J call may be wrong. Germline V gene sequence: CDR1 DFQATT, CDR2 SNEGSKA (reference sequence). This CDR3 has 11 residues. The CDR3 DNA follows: TGCAGTGCCCCCGGAAATTACGAGCAGTACTTC. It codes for CSAPGNYEQYF.

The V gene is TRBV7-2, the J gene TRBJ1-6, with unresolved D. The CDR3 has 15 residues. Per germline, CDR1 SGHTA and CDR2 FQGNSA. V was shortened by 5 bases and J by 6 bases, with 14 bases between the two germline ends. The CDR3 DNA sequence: TGTGCCAGCAGCCTCTTGACGGCTCTTAATTCACCCCTCCACTTT. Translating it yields CASSLLTALNSPLHF.

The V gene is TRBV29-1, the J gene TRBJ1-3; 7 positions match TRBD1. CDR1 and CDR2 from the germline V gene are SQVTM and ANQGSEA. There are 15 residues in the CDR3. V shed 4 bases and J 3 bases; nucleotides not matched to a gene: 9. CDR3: CSVVSDRVRGNTIYF. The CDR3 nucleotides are TGCAGCGTTGTGAGCGACAGGGTCCGTGGAAACACCATATATTTT. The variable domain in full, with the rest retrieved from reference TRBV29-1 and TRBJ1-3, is SAVISQKPSRDICQRGTSLTIQCQVDSQVTMMFWYRQQPGQSLTLIATANQGSEATYESGFVIDKFPISRPNLTFSTLTVSNMSPEDSSIYLCSVVSDRVRGNTIYFGEGSWLTVV.

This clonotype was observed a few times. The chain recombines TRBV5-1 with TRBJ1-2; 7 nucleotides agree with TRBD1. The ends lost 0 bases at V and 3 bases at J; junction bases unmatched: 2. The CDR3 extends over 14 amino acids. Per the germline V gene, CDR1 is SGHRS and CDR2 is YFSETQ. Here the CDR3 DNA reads TGCGCCAGCAGCTTGGCCCAGGGGGACTATGGCTACACCTTC. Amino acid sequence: CASSLAQGDYGYTF.

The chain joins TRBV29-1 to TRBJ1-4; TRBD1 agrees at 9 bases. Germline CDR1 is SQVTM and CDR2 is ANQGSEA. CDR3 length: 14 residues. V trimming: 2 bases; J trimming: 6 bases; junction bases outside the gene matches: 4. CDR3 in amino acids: CSVELRDRDEKLFF. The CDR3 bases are TGCAGCGTTGAACTCCGGGACAGGGATGAAAAACTGTTTTTT.

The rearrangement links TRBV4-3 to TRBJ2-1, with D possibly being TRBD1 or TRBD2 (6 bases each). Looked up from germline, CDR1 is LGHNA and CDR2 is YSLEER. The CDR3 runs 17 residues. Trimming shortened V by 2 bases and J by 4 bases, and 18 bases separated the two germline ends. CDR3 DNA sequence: TGCGCCAGCAGCCAACTAGGGGGGACCGATCTTTACAATGAGCAGTTCTTC. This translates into CASSQLGGTDLYNEQFF.

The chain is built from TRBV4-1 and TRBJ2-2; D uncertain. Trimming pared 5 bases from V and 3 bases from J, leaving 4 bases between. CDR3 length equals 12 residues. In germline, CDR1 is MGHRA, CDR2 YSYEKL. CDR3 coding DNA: TGCGCCAGCAGCGCGTACACCGGGGAGCTGTTTTTT. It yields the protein CASSAYTGELFF.

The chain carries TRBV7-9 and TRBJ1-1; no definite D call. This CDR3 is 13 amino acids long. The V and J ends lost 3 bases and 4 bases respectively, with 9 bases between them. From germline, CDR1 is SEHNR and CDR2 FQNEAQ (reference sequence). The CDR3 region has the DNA TGTGCCAGCAGCTTCTCGGGGAGCACTGAAGCTTTCTTT. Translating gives CASSFSGSTEAFF.

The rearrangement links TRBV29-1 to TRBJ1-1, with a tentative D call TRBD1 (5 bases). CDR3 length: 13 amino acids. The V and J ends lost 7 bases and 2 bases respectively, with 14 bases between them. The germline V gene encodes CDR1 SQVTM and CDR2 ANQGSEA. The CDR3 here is CSAAGLANTEAFF. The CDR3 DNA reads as TGCAGCGCTGCGGGGCTAGCCAACACTGAAGCTTTCTTT.

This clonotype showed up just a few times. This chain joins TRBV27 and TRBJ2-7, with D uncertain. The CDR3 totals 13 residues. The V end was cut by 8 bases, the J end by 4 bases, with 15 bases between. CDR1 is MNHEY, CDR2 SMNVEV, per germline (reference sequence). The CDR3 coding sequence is TGTGCCAGCCGAAGCAGGTCCCCTTACGAGCAGTACTTC. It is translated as CASRSRSPYEQYF.

CDR3 bases: TGTGCCAGCAGCTTAGACTGGGCTGAGACAGGGACCTATGGCTACACCTTC. Translating gives CASSLDWAETGTYGYTF. V gene TRBV7-9 combines with J gene TRBJ1-2, with TRBD1 matching 7 bases. V was clipped by 1 base and J by 4 bases; unmatched bases: 12. CDR3 length equals 17 residues. CDR1 SEHNR and CDR2 FQNEAQ come from the germline V gene (reference sequence).

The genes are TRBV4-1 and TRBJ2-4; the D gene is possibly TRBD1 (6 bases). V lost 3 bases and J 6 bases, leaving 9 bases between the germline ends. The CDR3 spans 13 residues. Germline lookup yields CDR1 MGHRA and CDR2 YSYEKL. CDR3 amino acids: CASSQVQGNIQYF. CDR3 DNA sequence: TGCGCCAGCAGCCAGGTACAGGGAAACATTCAGTACTTC.